The T cell receptor (beta chain) under discussion was sequenced for a study of pediatric ulcerative colitis. General study findings and limits: Two rectal CDR3 clonotypes occurred in all ulcerative colitis patients.

Assay: immunoSEQ multiplex PCR; the TCRdb copy retains only in-frame clones and omits some. This sample has under 15,000 clones; about 74% occur once, and the top ten carry 4% to 5%. Germline CDR1 is SGHDT and CDR2 is YYEEEE. This CDR3 has 12 amino acids. Trimming removed 4 bases from V and 0 bases from J, with 3 bases in between. This clone appeared once. Its matching antigen is unknown. One to two pinch biopsies were taken from the rectum during colonoscopy. This TCR was recovered from a boy under 18 who was a control in a study of pediatric ulcerative colitis. The source material was gut tissue. The chain combines TRBV5-6 with TRBJ2-3; no reliable D call. Here the CDR3 reads CASSGSTDTQYF. CDR3 nucleotides: TGTGCCAGCAGCGGGAGCACAGATACGCAGTATTTT.